Detailed here is one T cell receptor (beta chain). The protocol was immunoSEQ multiplex PCR, while the TCRdb copy is restricted to in-frame clones and leaves out a portion. Found here are under 60,000 clones, 90% of them singletons; the top ten hold under 4.5%. The sample originates from a study of blood T cell repertoires in COVID-19. The J segment lost 4 bases and the V segment lost 1 base, leaving 6 bases of the junction unmatched. CDR1 is LNHDA, CDR2 SQIVND, per germline (reference sequence). CDR3 size: 16 residues. The source is a human donor in a cohort sampled during active COVID-19. Source material: peripheral blood. V gene TRBV19 combines with J gene TRBJ1-5; 8 bases align to TRBD1. The DNA of the CDR3 is TGTGCCAGTAGTATAGGACAGGGGAGTAGGAATCAGCCCCAGCATTTT. Translating gives CASSIGQGSRNQPQHF.